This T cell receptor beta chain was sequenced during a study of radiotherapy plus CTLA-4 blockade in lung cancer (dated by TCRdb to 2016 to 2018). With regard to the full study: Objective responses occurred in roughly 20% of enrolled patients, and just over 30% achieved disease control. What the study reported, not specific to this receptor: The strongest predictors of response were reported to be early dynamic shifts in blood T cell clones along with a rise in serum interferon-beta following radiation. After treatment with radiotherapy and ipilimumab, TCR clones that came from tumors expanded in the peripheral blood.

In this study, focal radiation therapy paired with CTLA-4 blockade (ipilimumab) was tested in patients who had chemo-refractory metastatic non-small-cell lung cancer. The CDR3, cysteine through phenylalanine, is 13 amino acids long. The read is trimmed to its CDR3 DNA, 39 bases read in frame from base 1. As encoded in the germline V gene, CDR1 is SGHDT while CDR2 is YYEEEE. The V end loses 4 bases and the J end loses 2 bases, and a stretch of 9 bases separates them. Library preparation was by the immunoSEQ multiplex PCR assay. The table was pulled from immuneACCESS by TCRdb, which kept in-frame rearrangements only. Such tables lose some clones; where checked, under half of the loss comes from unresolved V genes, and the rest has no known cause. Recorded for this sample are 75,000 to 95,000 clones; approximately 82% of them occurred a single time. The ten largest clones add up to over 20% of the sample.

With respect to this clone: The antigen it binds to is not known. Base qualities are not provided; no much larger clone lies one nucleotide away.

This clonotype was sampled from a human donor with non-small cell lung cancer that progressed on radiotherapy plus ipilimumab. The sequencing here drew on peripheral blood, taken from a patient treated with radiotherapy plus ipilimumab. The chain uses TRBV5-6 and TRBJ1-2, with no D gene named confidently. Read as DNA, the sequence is TGTGCCAGCAGCAAGGACCTAAACTATGGCTACACCTTC. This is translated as CASSKDLNYGYTF.